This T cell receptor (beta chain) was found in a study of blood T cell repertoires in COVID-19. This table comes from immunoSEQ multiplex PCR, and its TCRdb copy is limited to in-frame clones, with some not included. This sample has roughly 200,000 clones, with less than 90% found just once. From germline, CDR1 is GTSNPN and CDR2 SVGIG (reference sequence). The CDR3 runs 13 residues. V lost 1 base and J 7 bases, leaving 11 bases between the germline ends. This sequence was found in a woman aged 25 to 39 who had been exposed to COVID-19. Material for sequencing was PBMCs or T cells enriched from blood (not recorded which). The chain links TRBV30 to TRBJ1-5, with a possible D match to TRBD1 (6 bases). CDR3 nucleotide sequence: TGTGCCTGGAGTGGGGGGGGCGGGCAGCCCCAGCATTTT. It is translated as CAWSGGGGQPQHF.